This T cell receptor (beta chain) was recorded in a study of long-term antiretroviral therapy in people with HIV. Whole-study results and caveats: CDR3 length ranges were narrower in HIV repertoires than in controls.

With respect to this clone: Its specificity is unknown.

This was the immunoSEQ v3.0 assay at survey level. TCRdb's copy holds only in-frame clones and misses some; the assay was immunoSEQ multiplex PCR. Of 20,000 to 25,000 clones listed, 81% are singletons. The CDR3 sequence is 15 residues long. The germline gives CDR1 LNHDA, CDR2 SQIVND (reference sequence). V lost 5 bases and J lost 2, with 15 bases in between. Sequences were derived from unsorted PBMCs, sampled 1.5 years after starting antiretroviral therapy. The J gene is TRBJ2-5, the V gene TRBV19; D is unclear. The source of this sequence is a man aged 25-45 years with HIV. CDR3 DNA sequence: TGTGCCAGTAGTCTGTACTATCCCTCACAAGAGACCCAGTACTTC. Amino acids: CASSLYYPSQETQYF.